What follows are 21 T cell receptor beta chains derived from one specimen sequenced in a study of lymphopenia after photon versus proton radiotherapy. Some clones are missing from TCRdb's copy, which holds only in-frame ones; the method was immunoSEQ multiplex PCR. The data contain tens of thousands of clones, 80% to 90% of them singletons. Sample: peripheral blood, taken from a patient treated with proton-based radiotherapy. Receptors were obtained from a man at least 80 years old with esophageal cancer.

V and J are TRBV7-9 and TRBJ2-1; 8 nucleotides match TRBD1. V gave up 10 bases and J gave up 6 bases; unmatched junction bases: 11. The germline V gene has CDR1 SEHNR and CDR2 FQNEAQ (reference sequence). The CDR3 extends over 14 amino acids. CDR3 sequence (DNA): TGTGCCACCTCGGGGACAGGAACGCGCAATGAGCAGTTCTTC. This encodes CATSGTGTRNEQFF.

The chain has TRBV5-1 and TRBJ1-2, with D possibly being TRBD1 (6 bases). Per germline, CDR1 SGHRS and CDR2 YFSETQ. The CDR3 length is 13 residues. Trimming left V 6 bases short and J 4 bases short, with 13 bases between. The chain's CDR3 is CASNRVGGYGYTF. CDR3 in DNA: TGCGCCAGCAACAGGGTGGGAGGCTATGGCTACACCTTC.

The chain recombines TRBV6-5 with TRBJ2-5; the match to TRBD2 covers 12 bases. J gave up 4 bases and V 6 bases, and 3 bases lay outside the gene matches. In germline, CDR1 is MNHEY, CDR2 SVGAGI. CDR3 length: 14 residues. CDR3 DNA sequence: TGTGCCAGCAGCTTACTAGCGGGGGGAGAGACCCAGTACTTC. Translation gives CASSLLAGGETQYF.

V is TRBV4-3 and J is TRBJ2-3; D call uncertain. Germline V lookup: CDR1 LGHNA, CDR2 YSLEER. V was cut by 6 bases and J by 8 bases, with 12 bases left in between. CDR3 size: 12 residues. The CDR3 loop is CASSLTRGTQYF. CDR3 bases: TGCGCCAGCAGTCTCACCCGTGGTACGCAGTATTTT.

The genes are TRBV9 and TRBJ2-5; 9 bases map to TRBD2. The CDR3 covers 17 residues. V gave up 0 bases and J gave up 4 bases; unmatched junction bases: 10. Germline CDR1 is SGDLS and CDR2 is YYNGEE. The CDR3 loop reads CASSVGGGGAGGETQYF. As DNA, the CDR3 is TGTGCCAGCAGCGTAGGCGGCGGGGGGGCCGGGGGAGAGACCCAGTACTTC.

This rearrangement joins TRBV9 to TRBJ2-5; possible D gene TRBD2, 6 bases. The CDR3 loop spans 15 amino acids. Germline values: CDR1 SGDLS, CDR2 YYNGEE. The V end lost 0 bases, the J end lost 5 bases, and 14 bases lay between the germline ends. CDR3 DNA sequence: TGTGCCAGCAGCGTAGCTGGCGGGATGGAGGAGACCCAGTACTTC. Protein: CASSVAGGMEETQYF.

CDR3 nucleotides: TGTGCCATCAGTGATAGCGCCCAGGCTAGTGGCTCAGAGACCCAGTACTTC. Residues: CAISDSAQASGSETQYF. This sequence joins TRBV10-3 and TRBJ2-5; a possible D gene is TRBD2 (5 bases). V was pared by 3 bases and J by 4 bases, with 21 bases between. The CDR3 is 17 amino acids. Germline V CDR1 and CDR2: ENHRY, SYGVKD.

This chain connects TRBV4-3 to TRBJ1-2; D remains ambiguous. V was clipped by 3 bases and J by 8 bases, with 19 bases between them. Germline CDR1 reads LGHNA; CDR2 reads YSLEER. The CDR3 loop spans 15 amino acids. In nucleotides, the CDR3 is TGCGCCAGCAGCCAGATTACAAGGACGGTGGGAGGCTACACCTTC. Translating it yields CASSQITRTVGGYTF.

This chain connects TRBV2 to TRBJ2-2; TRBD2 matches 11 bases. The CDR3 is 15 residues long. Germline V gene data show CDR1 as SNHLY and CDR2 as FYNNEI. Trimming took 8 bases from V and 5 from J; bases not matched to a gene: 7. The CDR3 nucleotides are TGTGCCAGCTCACTACGGACTAGCGGGACCGGGGAGCTGTTTTTT. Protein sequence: CASSLRTSGTGELFF.

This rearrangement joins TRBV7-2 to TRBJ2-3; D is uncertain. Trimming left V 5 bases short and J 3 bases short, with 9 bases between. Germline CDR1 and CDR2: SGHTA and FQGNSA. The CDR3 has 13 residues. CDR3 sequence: CASSRPGTDTQYF. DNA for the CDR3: TGTGCCAGCAGCCGCCCCGGGACAGATACGCAGTATTTT.

The chain's CDR3 is CASGGNYGYTF. In DNA, the CDR3 is TGTGCCAGCGGGGGAAACTATGGCTACACCTTC. V is TRBV25-1 and J is TRBJ1-2; possible D gene TRBD1, 5 bases. The CDR3 consists of 11 residues. The germline V and J ends were trimmed by 8 bases and 2 bases, with 6 bases remaining between them. Germline CDR1 is MGHDK and CDR2 is SYGVNS.

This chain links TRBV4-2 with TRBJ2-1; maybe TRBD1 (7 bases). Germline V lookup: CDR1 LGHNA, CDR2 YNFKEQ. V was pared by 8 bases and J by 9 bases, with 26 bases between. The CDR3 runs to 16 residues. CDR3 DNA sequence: TGTGCCAGCTCCCCCCTGGGGGCCCAGGGGGGCGGTGAGCAGTTCTTC. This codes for CASSPLGAQGGGEQFF.

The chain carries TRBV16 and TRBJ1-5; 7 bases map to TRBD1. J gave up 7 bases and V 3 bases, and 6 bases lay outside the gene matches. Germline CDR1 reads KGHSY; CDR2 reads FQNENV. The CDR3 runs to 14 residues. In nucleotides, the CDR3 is TGTGCCAGCAGCCAGGACAGGCCCCCGCAGCCCCAGCATTTT. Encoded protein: CASSQDRPPQPQHF.

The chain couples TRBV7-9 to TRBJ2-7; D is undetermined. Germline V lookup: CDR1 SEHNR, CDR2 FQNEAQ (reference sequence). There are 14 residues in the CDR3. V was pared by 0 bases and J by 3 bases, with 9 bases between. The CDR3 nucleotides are TGTGCCAGCAGCTTAGCTGGGTTCAGCTACGAGCAGTACTTC. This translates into CASSLAGFSYEQYF.

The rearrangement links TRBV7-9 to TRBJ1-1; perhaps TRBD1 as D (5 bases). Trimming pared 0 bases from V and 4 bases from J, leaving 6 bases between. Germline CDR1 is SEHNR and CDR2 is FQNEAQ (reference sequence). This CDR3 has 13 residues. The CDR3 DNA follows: TGTGCCAGCAGCTTAGCAGGGGCCACTGAAGCTTTCTTT. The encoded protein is CASSLAGATEAFF.

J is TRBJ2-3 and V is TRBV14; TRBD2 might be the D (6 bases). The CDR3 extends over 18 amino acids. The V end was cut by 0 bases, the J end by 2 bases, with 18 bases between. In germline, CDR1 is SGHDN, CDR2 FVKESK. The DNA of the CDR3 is TGTGCCAGCAGCCAAGATCCTCGAGCGGGTGGATTCACAGATACGCAGTATTTT. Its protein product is CASSQDPRAGGFTDTQYF.

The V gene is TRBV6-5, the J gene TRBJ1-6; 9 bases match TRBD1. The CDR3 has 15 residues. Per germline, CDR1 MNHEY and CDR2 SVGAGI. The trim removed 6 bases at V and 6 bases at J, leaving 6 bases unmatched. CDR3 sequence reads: CASRTGTGFNSPLHF. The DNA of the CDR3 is TGTGCCAGCAGAACCGGGACAGGGTTTAATTCACCCCTCCACTTT.

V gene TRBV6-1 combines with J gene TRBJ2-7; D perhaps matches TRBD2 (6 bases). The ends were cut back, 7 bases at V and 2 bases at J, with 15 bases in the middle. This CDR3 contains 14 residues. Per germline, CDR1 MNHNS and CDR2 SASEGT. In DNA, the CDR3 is TGTGCCAGCACGGGGGTAACAGCACCCTACGAGCAGTACTTC. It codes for CASTGVTAPYEQYF.

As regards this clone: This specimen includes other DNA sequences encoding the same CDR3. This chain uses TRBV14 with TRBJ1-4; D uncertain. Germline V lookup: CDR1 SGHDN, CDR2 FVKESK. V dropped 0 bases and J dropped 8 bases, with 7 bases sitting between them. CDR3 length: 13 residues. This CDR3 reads CASSQDFGEKLFF. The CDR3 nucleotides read TGTGCCAGCAGCCAAGATTTCGGGGAAAAACTGTTTTTT.

This CDR3 is CASGTGKNIQYF. The DNA for the CDR3 is TGTGCCAGCGGAACAGGCAAAAACATTCAGTACTTC. The V gene is TRBV11-2, the J gene TRBJ2-4; D might be TRBD1 (5 bases). Germline V gene data show CDR1 as SGHAT and CDR2 as FQNNGV. V shed 8 bases and J shed 3 bases, with 8 bases lying between them. The CDR3 covers 12 residues.

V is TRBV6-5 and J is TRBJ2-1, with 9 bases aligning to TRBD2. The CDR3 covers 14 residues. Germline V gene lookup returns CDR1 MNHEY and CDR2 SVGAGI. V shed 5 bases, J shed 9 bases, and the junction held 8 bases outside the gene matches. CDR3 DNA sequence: TGTGCCAGCAGTCGAGCGGGAGGCTCGGTTGAGCAGTTCTTC. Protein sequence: CASSRAGGSVEQFF.